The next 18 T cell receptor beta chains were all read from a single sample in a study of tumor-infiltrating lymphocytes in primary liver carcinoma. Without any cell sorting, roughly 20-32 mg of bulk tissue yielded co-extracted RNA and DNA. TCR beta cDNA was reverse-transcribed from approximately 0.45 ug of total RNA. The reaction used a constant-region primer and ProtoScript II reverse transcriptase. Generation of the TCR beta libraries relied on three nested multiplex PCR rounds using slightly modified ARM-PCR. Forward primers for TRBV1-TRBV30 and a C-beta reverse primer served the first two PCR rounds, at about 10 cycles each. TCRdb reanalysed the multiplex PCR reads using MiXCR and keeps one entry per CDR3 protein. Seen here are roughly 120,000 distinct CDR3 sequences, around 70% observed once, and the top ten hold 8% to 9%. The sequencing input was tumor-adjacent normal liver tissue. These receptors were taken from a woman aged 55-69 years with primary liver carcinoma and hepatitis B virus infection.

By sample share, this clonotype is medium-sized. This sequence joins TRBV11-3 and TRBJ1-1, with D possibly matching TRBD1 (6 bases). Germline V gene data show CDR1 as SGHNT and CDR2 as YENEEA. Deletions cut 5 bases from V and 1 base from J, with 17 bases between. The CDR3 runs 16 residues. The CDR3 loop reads CASSVRGRVRNTEAFF. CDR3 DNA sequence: TGTGCCAGCAGCGTCAGGGGCAGGGTGAGGAACACTGAAGCTTTCTTT.

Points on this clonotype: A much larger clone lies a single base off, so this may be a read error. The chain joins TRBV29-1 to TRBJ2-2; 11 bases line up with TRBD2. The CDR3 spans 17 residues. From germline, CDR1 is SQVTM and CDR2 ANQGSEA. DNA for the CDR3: TGCAGCGTTGGGGCAGATGGTAGCGGGAGGGATCACGGGAAGCTGTTTTTT. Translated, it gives CSVGADGSGRDHGKLFF.

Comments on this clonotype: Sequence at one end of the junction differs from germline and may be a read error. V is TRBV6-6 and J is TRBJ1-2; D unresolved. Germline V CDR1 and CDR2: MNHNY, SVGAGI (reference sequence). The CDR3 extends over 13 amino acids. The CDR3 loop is CASTYISNYVYTF. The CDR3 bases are TGTGCCAGTACTTATATAAGCAACTATGTCTACACCTTC.

The CDR3 DNA reads TGTGCCAGTAGTTTAGGTCGAGGAGATACGCAGTATTTT. This translates into CASSLGRGDTQYF. This chain connects TRBV11-2 to TRBJ2-3; D remains unclear. Between the trimmed V and J ends, which lost 9 bases and 5 bases, there was a span of 15 bases. The CDR3 extends over 13 amino acids. The V gene's germline CDR1 is SGHAT and CDR2 FQNNGV. Filled out from reference TRBV11-2 and TRBJ2-3, the complete variable domain reads EAGVAQSPRYKIIEKRQSVAFWCNPISGHATLYWYQQILGQGPKLLIQFQNNGVVDDSQLPKDRFSAERLKGVDSTLKIQPAKLEDSAVYLCASSLGRGDTQYFGPGTRLTVL.

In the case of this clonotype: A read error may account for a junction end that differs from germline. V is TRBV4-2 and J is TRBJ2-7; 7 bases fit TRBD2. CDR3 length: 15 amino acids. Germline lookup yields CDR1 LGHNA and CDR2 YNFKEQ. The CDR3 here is CASSQVLAGSYEQYF. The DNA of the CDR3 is TGCGCCAGCAGCCAAGTTTTAGCGGGTTCCTACGAGCAGTACTTC.

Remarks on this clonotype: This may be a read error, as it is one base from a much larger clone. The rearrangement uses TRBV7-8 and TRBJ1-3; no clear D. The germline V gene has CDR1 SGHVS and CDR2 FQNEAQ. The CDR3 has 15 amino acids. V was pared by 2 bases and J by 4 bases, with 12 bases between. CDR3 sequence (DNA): TGTGCCAGCAGCTTAACATGGGGTGCGGGAAACACCATATATTTT. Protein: CASSLTWGAGNTIYF.

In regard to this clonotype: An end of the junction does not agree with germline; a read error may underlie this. The CDR3 region has the DNA TGTGGCAAGGACAGGAAGCCCTATGACTACACCTTC. Its translation: CGKDRKPYDYTF. This rearrangement joins TRBV12-3 or TRBV12-4 to TRBJ1-2; 7 nucleotides agree with TRBD1. There are 12 residues in the CDR3.

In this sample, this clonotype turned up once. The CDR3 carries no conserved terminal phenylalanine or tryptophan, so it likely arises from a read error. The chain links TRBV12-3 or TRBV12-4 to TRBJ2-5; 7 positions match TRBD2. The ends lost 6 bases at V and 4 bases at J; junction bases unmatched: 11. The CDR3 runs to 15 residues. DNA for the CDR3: TGTGCCAGCAGCCAACCCGGGACTAACGGAGAGACCCAGTACCTC. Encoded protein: CASSQPGTNGETQYL.

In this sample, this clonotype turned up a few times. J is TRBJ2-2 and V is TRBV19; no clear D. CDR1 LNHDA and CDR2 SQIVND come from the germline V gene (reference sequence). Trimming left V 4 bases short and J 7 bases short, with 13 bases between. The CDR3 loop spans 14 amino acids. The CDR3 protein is CASSTGPPGGELFF. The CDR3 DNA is TGTGCCAGTAGTACCGGCCCCCCAGGCGGGGAGCTGTTTTTT.

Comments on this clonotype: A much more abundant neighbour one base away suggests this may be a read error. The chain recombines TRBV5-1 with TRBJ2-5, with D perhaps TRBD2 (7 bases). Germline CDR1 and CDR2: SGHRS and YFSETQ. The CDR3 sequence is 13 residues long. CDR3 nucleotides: TGCGCCAGCCAGTCCGGGGGGCAAGAGAGCCAGTACTTC. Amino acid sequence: CASQSGGQESQYF.

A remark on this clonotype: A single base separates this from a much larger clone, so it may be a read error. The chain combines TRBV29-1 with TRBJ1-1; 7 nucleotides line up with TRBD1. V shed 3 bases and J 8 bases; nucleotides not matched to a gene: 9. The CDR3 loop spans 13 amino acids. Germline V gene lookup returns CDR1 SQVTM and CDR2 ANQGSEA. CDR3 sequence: CSVDISGGREAFF. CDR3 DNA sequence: TGCAGCGTTGATATATCAGGGGGTCGGGAAGCTTTCTTT.

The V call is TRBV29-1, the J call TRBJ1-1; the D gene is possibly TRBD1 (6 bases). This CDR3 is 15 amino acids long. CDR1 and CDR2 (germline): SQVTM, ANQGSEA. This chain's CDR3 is CSGGKMGHIGTEAFF. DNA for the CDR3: TGCAGTGGTGGGAAAATGGGACATATTGGCACTGAAGCTTTCTTT.

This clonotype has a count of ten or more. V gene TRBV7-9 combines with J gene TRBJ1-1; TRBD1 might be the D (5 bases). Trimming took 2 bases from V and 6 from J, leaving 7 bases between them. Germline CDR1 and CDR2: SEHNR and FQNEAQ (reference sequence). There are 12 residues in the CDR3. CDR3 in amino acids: CASSLQGPEAFF. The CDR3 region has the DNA TGTGCCAGCAGCTTACAGGGCCCTGAAGCTTTCTTT.

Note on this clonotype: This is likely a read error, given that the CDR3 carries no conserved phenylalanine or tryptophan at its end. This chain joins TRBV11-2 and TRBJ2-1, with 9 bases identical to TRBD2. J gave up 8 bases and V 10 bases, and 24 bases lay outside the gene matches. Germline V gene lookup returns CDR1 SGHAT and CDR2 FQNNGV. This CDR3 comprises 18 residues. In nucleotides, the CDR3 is TGTGCCAAAAGCTTAGCTCGGGGTTGCGGGAGGGCCAAAGATGAGCAGTTCCTC. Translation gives CAKSLARGCGRAKDEQFL.

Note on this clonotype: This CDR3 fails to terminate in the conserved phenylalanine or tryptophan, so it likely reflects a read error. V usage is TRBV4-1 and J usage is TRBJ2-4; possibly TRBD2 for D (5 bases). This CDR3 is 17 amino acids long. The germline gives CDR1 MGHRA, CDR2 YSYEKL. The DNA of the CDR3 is TGCGTCAGCAGCCAAGATGAGCGGTATTTAGCCAAAAACATTCAGTACCTC. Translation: CVSSQDERYLAKNIQYL.

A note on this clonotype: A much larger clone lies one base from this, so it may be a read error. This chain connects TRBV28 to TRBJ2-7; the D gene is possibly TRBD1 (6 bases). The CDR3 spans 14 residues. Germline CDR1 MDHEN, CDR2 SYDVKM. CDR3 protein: CASSLYRVLYEQYF. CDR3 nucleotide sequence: TGTGCCAGCAGCTTATACAGGGTTCTCTACGAGCAGTACTTC.

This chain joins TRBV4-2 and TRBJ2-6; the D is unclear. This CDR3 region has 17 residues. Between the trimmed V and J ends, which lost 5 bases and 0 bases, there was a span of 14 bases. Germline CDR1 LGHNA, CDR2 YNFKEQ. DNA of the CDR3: TGTGCCAGCAGCATTTCGGCAAAGAACTCTGGGGCCAACGTCCTGACTTTC. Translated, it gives CASSISAKNSGANVLTF.

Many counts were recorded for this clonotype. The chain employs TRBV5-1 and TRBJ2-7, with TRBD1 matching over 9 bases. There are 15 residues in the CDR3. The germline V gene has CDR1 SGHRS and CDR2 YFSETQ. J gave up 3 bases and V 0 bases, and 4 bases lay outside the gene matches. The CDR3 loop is CASSLGGTGNYEQYF. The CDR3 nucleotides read TGCGCCAGCAGCTTGGGAGGGACAGGGAACTACGAGCAGTACTTC.